This TCR beta chain was recorded in a study of blood T cell repertoires in COVID-19. Germline V gene data show CDR1 as KGHDR and CDR2 as SFDVKD. The V and J ends lost 1 base and 7 bases, in that order; junction bases with no gene match: 8. The CDR3 extends over 16 amino acids. This table comes from immunoSEQ multiplex PCR, and its TCRdb copy is limited to in-frame clones, with some not included. Here the sample spans around 250,000 clones, around 84% being singletons. The genes are TRBV24-1 and TRBJ2-3, with 9 positions matching TRBD1. The clonotype comes from a young man who had recovered from COVID-19. The sample comprised PBMCs or T cells enriched from blood (not recorded which). The CDR3 here is CATSDFTGTGLHTQYF. The CDR3 DNA reads TGTGCCACCAGTGATTTTACCGGGACAGGGCTACATACGCAGTATTTT.